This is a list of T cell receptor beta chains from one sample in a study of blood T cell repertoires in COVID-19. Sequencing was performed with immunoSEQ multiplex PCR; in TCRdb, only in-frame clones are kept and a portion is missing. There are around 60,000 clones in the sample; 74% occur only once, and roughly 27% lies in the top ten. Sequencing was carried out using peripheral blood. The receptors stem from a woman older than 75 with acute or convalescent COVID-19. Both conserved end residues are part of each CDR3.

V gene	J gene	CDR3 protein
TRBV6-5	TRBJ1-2	CASLRDRHRGGYTF
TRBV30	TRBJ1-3	CAWSVGGVSSGNTIYF
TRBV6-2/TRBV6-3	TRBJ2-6	CASSNNRGLLSGANVLTF
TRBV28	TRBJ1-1	CASRPRTDLNTEAFF
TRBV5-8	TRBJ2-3	CASSPQSGASTDTQYF
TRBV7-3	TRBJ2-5	CASSLSRGETQYF
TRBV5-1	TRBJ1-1	CASSLEFQGANTEAFF
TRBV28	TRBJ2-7	CASSFLYYEQYF
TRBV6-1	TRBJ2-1	CASSEALKGEFTSYNEQFF
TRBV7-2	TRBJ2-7	CASRSGYEQYF
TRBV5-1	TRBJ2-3	CASSTQTTDTQYF
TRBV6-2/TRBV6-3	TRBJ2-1	CASSYGLSYNEQFF
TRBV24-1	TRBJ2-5	CATAVGSGRDLETQYF
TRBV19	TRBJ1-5	CASKRDSNQPQHF
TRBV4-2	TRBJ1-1	CASSQDLGTGITEAFF
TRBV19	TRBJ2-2	CASSIANTGELFF
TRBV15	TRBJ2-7	CATSREGGQGYEQYF
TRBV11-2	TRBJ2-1	CASSLSAYNEQFF
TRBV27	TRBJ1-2	CASSPSTGYGYTF
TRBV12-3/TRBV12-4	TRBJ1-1	CASSYRHLLF
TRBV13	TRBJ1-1	CASSLEAWGEPSTEAFF
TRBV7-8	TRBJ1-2	CASSFQGPAYGYTF
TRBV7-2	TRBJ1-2	CASSSQALSYTF
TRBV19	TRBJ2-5	CASSMGTSGRGETQYF
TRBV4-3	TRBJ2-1	CASSPLLTSGGNNEQFF
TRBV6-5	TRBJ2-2	CASVLAGDTGELFF
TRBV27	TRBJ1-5	CASKAGVISNQPQHF
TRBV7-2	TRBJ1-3	CASSLDRANTIYF
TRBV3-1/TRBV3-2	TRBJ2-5	CASSQAGQETQYF
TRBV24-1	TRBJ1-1	CATSDADREAFF
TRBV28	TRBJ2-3	CASSSGTSGSRADTQYF
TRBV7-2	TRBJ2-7	CASSLAGQKSYEQYF
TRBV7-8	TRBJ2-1	CASTPERGGTSRGGQFF
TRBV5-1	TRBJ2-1	CASSEGTSGTYTNNEQFF
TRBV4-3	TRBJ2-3	CASSQDPPPGQGFVWATDTQYF
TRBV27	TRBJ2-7	CASRTLAGGSHEQYF
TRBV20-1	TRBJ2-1	CSASPLAGNYNGQFF
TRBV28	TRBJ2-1	CASSDYAGSTYLFEQFF
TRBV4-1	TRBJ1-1	CASSQVQGQPKAFF
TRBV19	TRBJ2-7	CASSPPAGGQGSYEQYF
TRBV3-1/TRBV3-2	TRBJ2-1	CASSQGLATSSYNEQFF
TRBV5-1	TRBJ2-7	CASSQPTGSYEQYF
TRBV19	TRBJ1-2	CASSIDRAYGYTF
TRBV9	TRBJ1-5	CARVGRAKFSNQPQHF
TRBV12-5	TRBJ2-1	CASGLRVMSYNEQFF
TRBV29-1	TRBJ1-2	CSVEERQGQGYTF
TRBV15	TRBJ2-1	CATSRDIRTSEQFF
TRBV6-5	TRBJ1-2	CASSYSGGDGYTF
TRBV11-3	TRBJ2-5	CASSLSGREGETQYF
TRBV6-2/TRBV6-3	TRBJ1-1	CASSRGQGSWRTFF